The 9 T cell receptor beta chains below come from one sample, sequenced in a study of spatial heterogeneity in lung cancer. In TCRdb, the 5' RACE reads were re-called with MiXCR into one record per CDR3 protein. The table has about 35,000 distinct CDR3 sequences, approximately 3.1% seen once; the top ten hold about 37%. The time point is: sample taken at primary tumor resection. The specimen comprised normal lung tissue next to the tumor, sampled at surgery. The source of these receptors is a male donor with early-stage non-small cell lung cancer.

This clonotype was counted ten times or more. The V and J genes are TRBV28 and TRBJ2-3; 7 bases are shared with TRBD1. Per germline, CDR1 MDHEN and CDR2 SYDVKM. CDR3 length: 13 amino acids. J lost 3 bases, V lost 11 bases, and 8 bases had no gene match. The CDR3 loop reads CAGARGQTDTQYF. DNA for the CDR3: TGTGCCGGGGCCCGGGGACAGACAGATACGCAGTATTTT.

This clonotype was seen repeatedly, ten times or more. The CDR3 DNA is TGCAGCGTTGAAGATCCGGAGGGTTTTCGGAATGAGCAGTTCTTC. Residues: CSVEDPEGFRNEQFF. V and J are TRBV29-1 and TRBJ2-1, with D possibly matching TRBD2 (6 bases). This CDR3 contains 15 residues. The germline V gene encodes CDR1 SQVTM and CDR2 ANQGSEA. The V gene lost 0 bases and the J gene lost 7 bases, with 16 bases spanning the gap.

This clonotype was counted at least ten times. The V and J genes are TRBV6-2 or TRBV6-3 and TRBJ1-1, with D hard to call. CDR3 length: 13 residues. From germline, CDR1 is MNHEY and CDR2 SVGEGT. Trimming left V 5 bases short and J 1 base short, with 8 bases between. The CDR3 is CASSVTPNTEAFF. DNA for the CDR3: TGTGCCAGCAGTGTAACACCGAACACTGAAGCTTTCTTT.

This clonotype was seen at least ten times. The chain employs TRBV11-2 and TRBJ2-5; no clear D gene. V gave up 4 bases and J gave up 2 bases, with 5 bases separating them. Germline-derived CDR1 and CDR2 are SGHAT and FQNNGV. The CDR3 consists of 12 residues. CDR3 amino acids: CASSSQQETQYF. The CDR3 DNA follows: TGTGCCAGCAGCTCACAACAAGAGACCCAGTACTTC.

This clonotype was observed many times. The rearrangement links TRBV2 to TRBJ2-5; tentatively, D is TRBD2 (5 bases). The CDR3 extends over 13 amino acids. Germline CDR1 is SNHLY and CDR2 is FYNNEI. Trimming stripped 7 bases from V and 0 bases from J, with 9 bases between. The CDR3 spells CASKLGNQETQYF. CDR3 in DNA: TGTGCCAGCAAACTAGGGAACCAAGAGACCCAGTACTTC.

This clonotype was picked up many times. The rearrangement uses TRBV6-2 or TRBV6-3 and TRBJ2-4, with unresolved D. Germline CDR1 and CDR2: MNHEY and SVGEGT. With 5 bases removed from V and 8 bases from J, the gap between germline ends came to 10 bases. This CDR3 region has 12 residues. The chain's CDR3 is CASSPTRDIQYF. The CDR3 DNA is TGTGCCAGCAGTCCGACTCGGGACATTCAGTACTTC.

Many counts were recorded for this clonotype. The chain carries TRBV13 and TRBJ2-3; D remains unclear. The CDR3 contains 14 residues. Trimming pared 1 base from V and 4 bases from J, leaving 9 bases between. Per germline, CDR1 PRHDT and CDR2 FYEKMQ (reference sequence). In DNA form, the CDR3 reads TGTGCCAGCAGCTTAGTATCTGGATCAGATACGCAGTATTTT. It encodes CASSLVSGSDTQYF. The full variable domain, rest sourced from reference TRBV13 and TRBJ2-3, is AAGVIQSPRHLIKEKRETATLKCYPIPRHDTVYWYQQGPGQDPQFLISFYEKMQSDKGSIPDRFSAQQFSDYHSELNMSSLELGDSALYFCASSLVSGSDTQYFGPGTRLTVL.

This clonotype was counted ten times or more. The chain combines TRBV18 with TRBJ2-5; TRBD1 agrees at 8 bases. Germline CDR1 reads KGHSH; CDR2 reads LQKENI. The V gene end was trimmed by 2 bases and the J gene end by 7 bases; junction bases not matched to a gene: 3. The length of the CDR3 is 13 residues. The CDR3 spells CASSPRGQGTQYF. CDR3 DNA: TGTGCCAGCTCACCAAGAGGACAGGGGACCCAGTACTTC.

In its sample, this clonotype was seen many times. Since the CDR3 does not end with the conserved phenylalanine or tryptophan, this likely comes from a read error. The DNA is left out, because the CDR3 cannot be placed on it with certainty; the CDR3 is given as TCRdb lists it. The rearrangement uses TRBV7-2 and TRBJ2-5; the D call TRBD2 from the table was never checked on the DNA. CDR1 is SGHTA, CDR2 FQGNSA, per germline. Termini included, the CDR3 measures 12 amino acids. The CDR3 protein is CASSLVRGALII.